This entry lists 9 T cell receptor beta chains sequenced from one sample in a study of T cells after yellow fever vaccination (dated by TCRdb to the late 2010s). The treatment or condition label for this specimen denotes: live attenuated yellow fever vaccine strain. The library was built by means of 5' RACE. The listed sequencing device is Illumina HiSeq 2500. TCRdb reworked the public reads: Q25 trimming with fastp, MiXCR clone assembly, productive beta chains retained. Each entry is one CDR3 protein sequence, shown with its most common DNA and genes. Here the sample has 200,000 to 300,000 distinct CDR3 sequences; over 10% occur a single time. The biggest ten clones account for around 0.49% of the sample. Source: CD4+ T cells sorted from PBMCs, taken 45 days after the yellow fever booster vaccination. The receptor set was obtained from a man aged 25 to 45 who received the YFV17D yellow fever vaccine.

The sample holds a few counts of this clonotype. The chain recombines TRBV11-2 with TRBJ2-3, with D possibly being TRBD2 (7 bases). The length of the CDR3 is 18 residues. V lost 5 bases to trimming and J lost 4 bases, with 25 bases between them. In germline, CDR1 is SGHAT, CDR2 FQNNGV. CDR3 nucleotide sequence: TGTGCCAGCAGCCCATCCTGGGGGGGCCCGGGCGGTGCAGATACGCAGTATTTT. Its protein is CASSPSWGGPGGADTQYF.

This clonotype was seen a handful of times. J is TRBJ2-7 and V is TRBV12-3 or TRBV12-4; TRBD1 matches at 9 bases. This CDR3 is built from 14 residues. After removal of 6 bases from V and 4 bases from J, the junction contained 7 bases not matched to a gene. CDR3 sequence: CASRPGQGLYEQYF. CDR3 nucleotides: TGTGCCAGCAGACCGGGACAGGGATTGTACGAGCAGTACTTC.

The table lists this clonotype with many counts. The chain is built from TRBV7-6 and TRBJ2-3; D gene ambiguous. Trimming took off 6 bases at V and 4 bases at J, with 8 bases between the two ends. CDR1 SGHVS and CDR2 FNYEAQ come from the germline V gene. The CDR3 is 12 amino acids. Here the CDR3 reads CASSPTSDTQYF. CDR3 DNA sequence: TGTGCCAGCAGTCCTACGTCAGATACGCAGTATTTT.

The V gene is TRBV5-1, the J gene TRBJ2-7, with D perhaps TRBD2 (6 bases). Trimming cost V 4 bases and J 2 bases, with 13 bases left between them. The CDR3 extends over 14 amino acids. From germline, CDR1 is SGHRS and CDR2 YFSETQ. CDR3 amino acids: CASSPGRPPYEQYF. The DNA of the CDR3 is TGCGCCAGCAGCCCTGGGAGGCCCCCCTACGAGCAGTACTTC.

The chain uses TRBV11-3 and TRBJ2-1; TRBD2 agrees at 7 bases. CDR1 and CDR2 from the germline V gene are SGHNT and YENEEA. J gave up 2 bases and V 4 bases, and 5 bases lay outside the gene matches. The CDR3 contains 15 residues. The CDR3 DNA follows: TGTGCCAGCAGCTCCGGGAGGACAACCTACAATGAGCAGTTCTTC. It translates to CASSSGRTTYNEQFF.

The rearrangement uses TRBV30 and TRBJ2-2, with no clear D. Germline V gene sequence: CDR1 GTSNPN, CDR2 SVGIG (reference sequence). The CDR3 extends over 13 amino acids. V was pared by 5 bases and J by 6 bases, with 13 bases between. Here the CDR3 reads CAWERRLAGELFF. The CDR3 DNA follows: TGTGCCTGGGAGAGAAGGTTGGCCGGGGAGCTGTTTTTT.

Only a few counts were recorded for this clonotype. The rearrangement joins TRBV7-2 to TRBJ2-3; the match to TRBD2 covers 11 bases. The CDR3 runs 16 residues. Germline assignment: CDR1 SGHTA and CDR2 FQGNSA. With 1 base clipped from V and 3 bases from J, the junction kept 3 bases outside the gene matches. The CDR3 DNA reads as TGTGCCAGCAGCTTAGTTAGCGGGAGGGCGACAGATACGCAGTATTTT. Amino acid sequence: CASSLVSGRATDTQYF.

This sequence joins TRBV3-1 and TRBJ2-7, with a weak D call TRBD2 (5 bases). Trimming cost V 1 base and J 5 bases, with 12 bases left between them. Germline lookup yields CDR1 LGHDT and CDR2 YNNKEL (reference sequence). This CDR3 is 14 amino acids long. This chain's CDR3 is CASSQGGSLDEQYF. CDR3 sequence (DNA): TGTGCCAGCAGCCAAGGAGGGTCGCTCGACGAGCAGTACTTC.

V is TRBV20-1 and J is TRBJ2-3; D gene unclear. The CDR3 is 12 amino acids. Between the trimmed V and J ends, which lost 5 bases and 3 bases, there was a span of 9 bases. CDR1 is DFQATT, CDR2 SNEGSKA, per germline (reference sequence). CDR3 DNA: TGCAGTGCTGATTCCTTAACAGATACGCAGTATTTT. Residues: CSADSLTDTQYF.